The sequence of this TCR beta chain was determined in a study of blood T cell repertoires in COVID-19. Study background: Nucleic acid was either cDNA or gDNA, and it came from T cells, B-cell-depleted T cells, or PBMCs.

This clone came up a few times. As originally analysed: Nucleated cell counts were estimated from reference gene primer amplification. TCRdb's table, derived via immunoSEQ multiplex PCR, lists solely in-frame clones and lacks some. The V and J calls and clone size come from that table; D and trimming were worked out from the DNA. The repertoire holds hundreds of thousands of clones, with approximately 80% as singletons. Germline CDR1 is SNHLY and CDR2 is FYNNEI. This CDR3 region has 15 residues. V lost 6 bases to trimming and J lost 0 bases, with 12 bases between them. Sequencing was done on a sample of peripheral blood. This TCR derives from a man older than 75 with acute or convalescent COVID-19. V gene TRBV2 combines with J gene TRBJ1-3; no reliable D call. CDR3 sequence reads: CASSLASSSGNTIYF. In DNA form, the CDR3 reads TGTGCCAGCAGCCTGGCGTCTAGCTCTGGAAACACCATATATTTT.